The T cell receptor beta chain under discussion was sequenced for a study of T-cell memory formation after mild COVID-19. Worth noting for this clonotype: One end of the junction does not line up with germline, which may come from a read error.

TCRdb used MiXCR to reprocess the 5' RACE reads, holding one entry per CDR3 protein. The table includes under 150,000 distinct CDR3 sequences, about a fifth detected once. From germline, CDR1 is MNHEY and CDR2 SVGAGI. The CDR3 has 13 residues. The specimen was PBMCs or a T cell subset sorted from them (not recorded which). The chain employs TRBV6-5 and TRBJ2-7, with a weak D call TRBD2 (5 bases). This receptor was taken from a man aged 18 to 35 who had mild COVID-19 (a few samples of this study predate the infection). Cell type and time point are not known. The CDR3 nucleotides are TGTGCCAGCAGCTACTGGGGTCGGGGCGAGCAGTACTTC. Protein sequence: CASSYWGRGEQYF.